The source of this T cell receptor beta chain is a study of T cell responses to AZD1222 COVID-19 vaccine. The CDR3 length is 14 residues. V lost 10 bases and J lost 8; bases outside the gene matches: 13. CDR1 and CDR2 from the germline V gene are MNHEY and SMNVEV (reference sequence). Profiling relied on immunoSEQ multiplex PCR, and the TCRdb table lists in-frame clones only, not all of them. The sample records about 120,000 clones, more than 85% being singletons. Study-wide results and limits: White British ancestry dominated among donors, who included more females, and clonal diversity was possibly underestimated. Vaccine-related CD4 TCRs covered spike, predominating at 160-218 and 743-854. At study baseline, merely six AZD1222 recipients were seropositive. Scientists sampled the repertoires only once the peak T cell response had passed.

The table lists this clone with a count of one. Antigen unknown. Sequenced here: peripheral blood, sampled 28 days after the second AZD1222 dose. The V gene is TRBV27, the J gene TRBJ1-4; TRBD1 matches 7 bases. This sequence originates from an adult who received the AZD1222 COVID-19 vaccine. The CDR3 loop reads CATRQGRAREKLFF. The CDR3 coding sequence is TGTGCCACCAGACAGGGAAGGGCGCGAGAAAAACTGTTTTTT.